The present T cell receptor beta chain was sequenced within a study of T cells in Graves' hyperthyroidism and ophthalmopathy. RNA transcripts yielded amplified TCR beta CDR3 regions. The HTBI primer set was used in a first-round RT-PCR of the TCR CDR3. TCRdb fed the multiplex PCR reads into MiXCR, producing one record per CDR3 protein. Of hundreds of thousands of distinct CDR3 sequences in the sample, roughly 13% were seen once. CDR1 SSHAT and CDR2 FNYEAQ come from the germline V gene (reference sequence). This CDR3 comprises 12 residues. On the basis of clinical symptoms, serum thyroxine and TRAb, thyroid ultrasound and orbital computed tomography, diagnoses were made. Of note for this clonotype: Germline is not matched at one junction end, which may reflect a read error.

The chain is built from TRBV7-7 and TRBJ2-7; a weak D match, TRBD1 (6 bases). Sequenced: blood. This clonotype was obtained from a woman between 18 and 29 years old with Graves' hyperthyroidism. The CDR3 here is CASSALQGEQYF. The CDR3, as DNA: TGTGCTAGCAGCGCCTTACAGGGCGAGCAGTACTTC.